The 27 T cell receptor beta chains below all came from one sample that was sequenced in a study of beta chain features in type 1 diabetes. General study results and limits: Shortening that was moderate but significant affected the TCRB CDR3s of Type 1 diabetes patients in all four CD4+ subsets.

Their cognate antigens are unknown. The investigators reverse transcribed all of the isolated RNA, so they sequenced expressed TCRB transcripts. Clones were sequenced by immunoSEQ multiplex PCR, and TCRdb holds only the in-frame ones, with some missing. Of roughly 150,000 clones in the sample, about 9% were seen once. Sequenced sample: central memory CD4+ T cells from blood. These receptors all stem from a woman in her twenties or thirties with type 1 diabetes.

This clone has more than one count but fewer than ten. The V and J genes are TRBV11-3 and TRBJ2-5, with 7 nucleotides matching TRBD2. J was trimmed by 3 bases and V by 1 base; bases with no gene match: 8. This CDR3 contains 16 residues. Germline V gives CDR1 SGHNT, CDR2 YENEEA. The CDR3 protein is CASSLGSSGGEETQYF. CDR3 coding DNA: TGTGCCAGCAGCTTAGGCTCTAGCGGAGGGGAAGAGACCCAGTACTTC.

CDR3 in DNA: TGTGCCAGCAGCTTAAAGACCGGCGGGGCCAAAAACATTCAGTACTTC. It encodes CASSLKTGGAKNIQYF. The chain links TRBV4-2 to TRBJ2-4; tentatively, D is TRBD2 (5 bases). There are 16 residues in the CDR3. Germline V gene lookup returns CDR1 LGHNA and CDR2 YNFKEQ. Trimming cost V 5 bases and J 1 base, with 15 bases left between them.

This clone occurred a few times. The chain employs TRBV28 and TRBJ2-6; possible D gene TRBD1, 6 bases. CDR3 length equals 15 residues. V lost 2 bases and J 2 bases, leaving 7 bases between the germline ends. Germline CDR1 MDHEN, CDR2 SYDVKM. The CDR3 nucleotides read TGTGCCAGCAGTTTAGCAGGGGCTGGGGCCAACGTCCTGACTTTC. Its translation: CASSLAGAGANVLTF.

V is TRBV6-6 and J is TRBJ2-1; D unclear. The CDR3 is 16 residues long. Deletions cut 5 bases from V and 4 bases from J, with 18 bases between. The germline V gene encodes CDR1 MNHNY and CDR2 SVGAGI (reference sequence). CDR3 coding DNA: TGTGCCAGCAGTACCGCCGAAGCAGGCAGTTACAATGAGCAGTTCTTC. Translated, it gives CASSTAEAGSYNEQFF.

This clone was detected only a few times. The gene calls are TRBV2 and TRBJ1-1, with D maybe TRBD1 (5 bases). The germline CDR1 and CDR2 sequences are SNHLY and FYNNEI. The CDR3 covers 14 residues. V lost 6 bases and J 1 base, leaving 12 bases between the germline ends. The chain's CDR3 is CASRDTVTNTEAFF. For the CDR3, the DNA is TGTGCCAGCAGGGACACCGTGACGAACACTGAAGCTTTCTTT. The full variable domain, with the rest looked up from reference TRBV2 and TRBJ1-1, is EPEVTQTPSHQVTQMGQEVILRCVPISNHLYFYWYRQILGQKVEFLVSFYNNEISEKSEIFDDQFSVERPDGSNFTLKIRSTKLEDSAMYFCASRDTVTNTEAFFGQGTRLTVV.

This rearrangement joins TRBV2 to TRBJ2-1; D ambiguous. Germline V gene lookup returns CDR1 SNHLY and CDR2 FYNNEI. V lost 5 bases, J lost 0 bases, and 5 bases lay in between. This CDR3 comprises 13 residues. The CDR3 is CASSPTSYNEQFF. The CDR3 nucleotides are TGTGCCAGCAGTCCTACCTCCTACAATGAGCAGTTCTTC.

In regard to this clone: At one of its ends the junction is not consistent with the germline gene, which may arise from a read error. This chain links TRBV7-7 with TRBJ2-5, with 13 bases identical to TRBD2. This CDR3 has 15 amino acids. Looked up from germline, CDR1 is SSHAT and CDR2 is FNYEAQ (reference sequence). The CDR3 here is CASSRTSGSVETQYF. The CDR3 coding sequence is TGTGCTAGCAGCAGGACTAGCGGGAGTGTGGAGACCCAGTACTTC.

This clone was seen only a few times. V is TRBV4-2 and J is TRBJ1-5; 10 nucleotides align to TRBD1. The CDR3 runs to 18 residues. CDR1 and CDR2 from the germline V gene are LGHNA and YNFKEQ. V lost 3 bases and J lost 0; bases outside the gene matches: 8. CDR3 protein: CASSQTGGNFYSNQPQHF. DNA of the CDR3: TGTGCCAGCAGCCAGACAGGGGGCAACTTCTATAGCAATCAGCCCCAGCATTTT.

This sequence joins TRBV6-5 and TRBJ1-5; 11 bases map to TRBD1. The CDR3 runs 15 residues. The V segment lost 0 bases and the J segment 6 bases; nucleotides outside the gene matches: 1. CDR1 and CDR2 from the germline V gene are MNHEY and SVGAGI. The chain's CDR3 is CASSYSGTGGQPQHF. CDR3 coding DNA: TGTGCCAGCAGTTACTCCGGGACAGGGGGTCAGCCCCAGCATTTT.

The V gene is TRBV9, the J gene TRBJ2-1, with 7 nucleotides matching TRBD2. The germline V gene has CDR1 SGDLS and CDR2 YYNGEE. V shed 1 base and J 6 bases; nucleotides not matched to a gene: 7. The CDR3 loop spans 15 amino acids. The CDR3 DNA is TGTGCCAGCAGCGTAAACGGGAGGAACATCAATGAGCAGTTCTTC. Translation gives CASSVNGRNINEQFF.

This clone has only a few counts. This sequence joins TRBV6-1 and TRBJ2-7, with 12 bases lining up with TRBD1. Trimming at V came to 6 bases and at J to 5 bases, leaving 8 bases not matched to a gene. The CDR3 contains 15 residues. Germline lookup yields CDR1 MNHNS and CDR2 SASEGT. The CDR3 DNA sequence: TGTGCCAGCAGGGATCCCGGGACAGGGGGCCACGAGCAGTACTTC. Amino acid sequence: CASRDPGTGGHEQYF.

This clone was counted only a few times. V is TRBV7-9 and J is TRBJ2-3, with D possibly being TRBD2 (5 bases). V was pared by 0 bases and J by 2 bases, with 12 bases between. The CDR3 extends over 16 amino acids. CDR1 is SEHNR and CDR2 is FQNEAQ in the germline V gene (reference sequence). Here the CDR3 reads CASSLAPQRDTDTQYF. The CDR3 bases are TGTGCCAGCAGCTTAGCGCCCCAGAGGGACACAGATACGCAGTATTTT.

V and J are TRBV4-1 and TRBJ1-1; no definite D call. This CDR3 contains 17 residues. The V and J ends lost 0 bases and 1 base respectively, with 15 bases between them. Germline assignment: CDR1 MGHRA and CDR2 YSYEKL. This chain's CDR3 is CASSQDPTPAPNTEAFF. As DNA, the CDR3 is TGCGCCAGCAGCCAAGATCCGACACCGGCCCCGAACACTGAAGCTTTCTTT.

The chain links TRBV27 to TRBJ1-1; 9 bases are a match to TRBD1. Per the germline V gene, CDR1 is MNHEY and CDR2 is SMNVEV (reference sequence). The J segment lost 5 bases and the V segment lost 5 bases, leaving 6 bases of the junction unmatched. The CDR3 sequence is 14 residues long. The CDR3 coding sequence is TGTGCCAGCAGTCCGTCGACAGGGGGAACTGAAGCTTTCTTT. Translating gives CASSPSTGGTEAFF.

The chain is built from TRBV6-1 and TRBJ2-7; 9 bases are a match to TRBD1. V gave up 5 bases and J gave up 5 bases; unmatched junction bases: 4. The CDR3 extends over 13 amino acids. The germline V gene encodes CDR1 MNHNS and CDR2 SASEGT. The CDR3 reads CASSSGTGNEQYF. CDR3 nucleotide sequence: TGTGCCAGCAGTTCCGGGACAGGGAACGAGCAGTACTTC.

The chain recombines TRBV9 with TRBJ2-1; no clear D. CDR3 length equals 13 residues. The germline V gene encodes CDR1 SGDLS and CDR2 YYNGEE. V shed 2 bases and J shed 7 bases, with 10 bases lying between them. The DNA for the CDR3 is TGTGCCAGCAGCGTCACTCCCCTTAATGAGCAGTTCTTC. This gives the protein CASSVTPLNEQFF.

This clone was found a few times. J is TRBJ2-1 and V is TRBV30; unclear D gene. V lost 3 bases and J lost 8, with 14 bases in between. The germline CDR1 and CDR2 sequences are GTSNPN and SVGIG (reference sequence). CDR3 length: 13 residues. CDR3 sequence reads: CAWRRPSTYEQFF. DNA of the CDR3: TGTGCCTGGAGGAGGCCTAGTACCTATGAGCAGTTCTTC.

Remarks on this clone: The sample holds other DNA sequences that translate to the same CDR3. The chain carries TRBV18 and TRBJ1-1; D is perhaps TRBD1 (5 bases). V lost 2 bases to trimming and J lost 3 bases, with 10 bases between them. This CDR3 spans 14 amino acids. Germline V gene lookup returns CDR1 KGHSH and CDR2 LQKENI. The CDR3, as DNA: TGTGCCAGCTCACCAACAGGTCGGGACACTGAAGCTTTCTTT. This gives the protein CASSPTGRDTEAFF.

This clone appeared many times. This chain connects TRBV29-1 to TRBJ1-1, with D perhaps matching TRBD1 (5 bases). The CDR3 runs to 12 residues. Trimming removed 4 bases from V and 3 bases from J, with 9 bases in between. Germline CDR1 and CDR2: SQVTM and ANQGSEA. The CDR3 DNA follows: TGCAGCGTTGTAGGGGCGGACACTGAAGCTTTCTTT. Translated, it gives CSVVGADTEAFF. The full variable domain, completed using reference TRBV29-1 and TRBJ1-1, is SAVISQKPSRDICQRGTSLTIQCQVDSQVTMMFWYRQQPGQSLTLIATANQGSEATYESGFVIDKFPISRPNLTFSTLTVSNMSPEDSSIYLCSVVGADTEAFFGQGTRLTVV.

The V gene is TRBV28, the J gene TRBJ2-3; D uncertain. Looked up from germline, CDR1 is MDHEN and CDR2 is SYDVKM. The CDR3 sequence is 15 residues long. Trimming cost V 3 bases and J 0 bases, with 10 bases left between them. For the CDR3, the DNA is TGTGCCAGCAGTTTGCCCCACGGGAGCACAGATACGCAGTATTTT. It translates to CASSLPHGSTDTQYF.

V gene TRBV7-9 combines with J gene TRBJ2-4; a weak D match, TRBD1 (6 bases). Germline assignment: CDR1 SEHNR and CDR2 FQNEAQ (reference sequence). The CDR3 has 15 amino acids. The V end lost 0 bases, the J end lost 6 bases, and 12 bases lay between the germline ends. The CDR3 DNA follows: TGTGCCAGCAGCTTAGCTGGCCAGGGGATAAACATTCAGTACTTC. Amino acid sequence: CASSLAGQGINIQYF.

The chain links TRBV19 to TRBJ1-1; possibly TRBD1 for D (5 bases). The CDR3 has 13 residues. Germline CDR1 is LNHDA and CDR2 is SQIVND (reference sequence). Trimming took 9 bases from V and 1 from J, leaving 12 bases between them. The CDR3 reads CASRPGGNTEAFF. DNA of the CDR3: TGTGCCAGCCGTCCCGGGGGGAACACTGAAGCTTTCTTT.

The gene calls are TRBV15 and TRBJ1-4; the D gene is possibly TRBD1 (5 bases). Trimming pared 0 bases from V and 5 bases from J, leaving 7 bases between. This CDR3 region has 14 residues. Germline lookup yields CDR1 LNHNV and CDR2 YYDKDF (reference sequence). For the CDR3, the DNA is TGTGCCACCAGCAGAGATCACAGGAATGAAAAACTGTTTTTT. Translation: CATSRDHRNEKLFF.

This clone was recorded many times. This chain uses TRBV7-2 with TRBJ2-7; TRBD2 matches at 10 bases. The CDR3 is 15 residues long. V was pared by 5 bases and J by 2 bases, with 6 bases of the junction left unmatched. CDR1 and CDR2 (germline): SGHTA, FQGNSA. The CDR3 protein is CASSTQLAGAYEQYF. The DNA for the CDR3 is TGTGCCAGCAGCACCCAGCTAGCGGGGGCCTACGAGCAGTACTTC.

The V call is TRBV4-1, the J call TRBJ2-1; weak D call: TRBD2 (6 bases). Germline V gene lookup returns CDR1 MGHRA and CDR2 YSYEKL. The CDR3 runs 15 residues. Trimming pared 2 bases from V and 5 bases from J, leaving 13 bases between. CDR3 sequence: CASSQYYGTDNEQFF. CDR3 sequence (DNA): TGCGCCAGCAGCCAATACTACGGGACTGACAATGAGCAGTTCTTC.

There are a few counts of this clone. The rearrangement uses TRBV2 and TRBJ2-5, with TRBD1 matching over 11 bases. Germline lookup yields CDR1 SNHLY and CDR2 FYNNEI. CDR3 length: 14 amino acids. Unmatched junction bases numbered 8, after V lost 11 bases and J lost 3 bases. CDR3 in amino acids: CAGGGQGEEETQYF. The CDR3 DNA is TGTGCCGGAGGGGGACAGGGGGAAGAAGAGACCCAGTACTTC.

This clone has more than one count but fewer than ten. In the same sample, other DNA sequences code for this CDR3. The rearrangement uses TRBV2 and TRBJ2-7; weak D call: TRBD1 (5 bases). Germline CDR1 reads SNHLY; CDR2 reads FYNNEI. The CDR3 runs 11 residues. V was shortened by 4 bases and J by 4 bases, with 5 bases between the two germline ends. CDR3 residues: CASSGQYEQYF. Here the CDR3 DNA reads TGTGCCAGCAGTGGACAGTACGAGCAGTACTTC.